The 14 T cell receptor beta chains below were found in one sample sequenced in a study of T cell responses to AZD1222 COVID-19 vaccine. TCRdb's table, derived via immunoSEQ multiplex PCR, lists solely in-frame clones and lacks some. The profile covers about 130,000 clones, with roughly 90% appearing a single time and 1.5% to 2% taken by the ten largest. This material consisted of peripheral blood, taken on day 0 of AZD1222 vaccination. These receptors originate from an adult in good health.

The chain joins TRBV5-1 to TRBJ1-6, with 7 bases lining up with TRBD1. The CDR3 extends over 15 amino acids. The germline CDR1 and CDR2 sequences are SGHRS and YFSETQ. The V segment lost 4 bases and the J segment 4 bases; nucleotides outside the gene matches: 5. The CDR3 protein is CASSTDRLYNSPLHF. The CDR3 DNA sequence: TGCGCCAGCAGCACGGACAGGCTATATAATTCACCCCTCCACTTT.

The rearrangement links TRBV4-1 to TRBJ1-4, with 8 bases aligning to TRBD1. This CDR3 spans 14 amino acids. J was trimmed by 5 bases and V by 1 base; bases with no gene match: 0. Per germline, CDR1 MGHRA and CDR2 YSYEKL. CDR3 amino acids: CASSQGQGNEKLFF. The CDR3 nucleotides are TGCGCCAGCAGCCAAGGACAGGGGAATGAAAAACTGTTTTTT.

The V gene is TRBV29-1, the J gene TRBJ2-7; D is undetermined. V gave up 5 bases and J gave up 3 bases, with 11 bases separating them. Germline loops: CDR1 SQVTM, CDR2 ANQGSEA. This CDR3 comprises 12 residues. CDR3 nucleotides: TGCAGCGTTCTCGGTCCTCGCTACGAGCAGTACTTC. This translates into CSVLGPRYEQYF.

V usage is TRBV9 and J usage is TRBJ2-3; a weak D match, TRBD2 (6 bases). The CDR3 extends over 13 amino acids. Deletions cut 5 bases from V and 5 bases from J, with 12 bases between. From germline, CDR1 is SGDLS and CDR2 YYNGEE. CDR3 sequence reads: CASRASAEDTQYF. The CDR3 DNA follows: TGTGCCAGCAGGGCTAGCGCTGAAGATACGCAGTATTTT. The whole variable domain, filled in from reference TRBV9 and TRBJ2-3, reads DSGVTQTPKHLITATGQRVTLRCSPRSGDLSVYWYQQSLDQGLQFLIQYYNGEERAKGNILERFSAQQFPDLHSELNLSSLELGDSALYFCASRASAEDTQYFGPGTRLTVL.

The chain joins TRBV7-3 to TRBJ1-6, with 9 bases lining up with TRBD1. With V trimmed by 6 bases and J by 7 bases, 4 bases remained unmatched. Germline V gives CDR1 SGHTA, CDR2 FQGTGA. This CDR3 region has 14 residues. CDR3 sequence reads: CASSPGQGNSPLHF. CDR3 sequence (DNA): TGTGCCAGCAGTCCGGGACAGGGAAATTCACCCCTCCACTTT.

The rearrangement links TRBV28 to TRBJ1-5; 9 bases line up with TRBD1. The CDR3 is 14 residues long. V dropped 6 bases and J dropped 1; count of bases not matched to a gene: 1. Germline CDR1 is MDHEN and CDR2 is SYDVKM. The CDR3 region has the DNA TGTGCCAGCAGGACAGGGGGAAGCAATCAGCCCCAGCATTTT. Encoded protein: CASRTGGSNQPQHF. The entire variable domain, with the rest obtained from reference TRBV28 and TRBJ1-5, is as follows: DVKVTQSSRYLVKRTGEKVFLECVQDMDHENMFWYRQDPGLGLRLIYFSYDVKMKEKGDIPEGYSVSREKKERFSLILESASTNQTSMYLCASRTGGSNQPQHFGDGTRLSIL.

The gene calls are TRBV3-1 (or the pseudogene TRBV3-2) and TRBJ2-5; D is possibly TRBD2 (5 bases). Germline loops: CDR1 LGHDT, CDR2 YNNKEL (reference sequence). V was shortened by 4 bases and J by 4 bases, with 13 bases between the two germline ends. This CDR3 is 14 amino acids long. The CDR3, as DNA: TGTGCCAGCAGCCGAGACCCTGAGGGAGAGACCCAGTACTTC. Protein: CASSRDPEGETQYF.

The chain is built from TRBV18 and TRBJ1-4; no definite D call. Germline V gives CDR1 KGHSH, CDR2 LQKENI. V lost 2 bases, J lost 8 bases, and 18 bases lay in between. This CDR3 spans 16 amino acids. The DNA of the CDR3 is TGTGCCAGCTCACCAAATCCAGTAGGGATGGGCGAAAAACTGTTTTTT. Translation: CASSPNPVGMGEKLFF.

The J gene is TRBJ1-1, the V gene TRBV5-1; D gene ambiguous. The CDR3 runs to 13 residues. V shed 0 bases and J shed 7 bases, with 10 bases lying between them. Germline V gene lookup returns CDR1 SGHRS and CDR2 YFSETQ. In DNA, the CDR3 is TGCGCCAGCAGCTTGGCAGGATACAATGAAGCTTTCTTT. Translated: CASSLAGYNEAFF.

V is TRBV7-3 and J is TRBJ1-4; TRBD1 agrees at 10 bases. The CDR3 has 14 residues. V was pared by 2 bases and J by 7 bases, with 1 base of the junction left unmatched. Germline V CDR1 and CDR2: SGHTA, FQGTGA. The CDR3, as DNA: TGTGCCAGCAGCTTAGGGACAGGGGTTGAAAAACTGTTTTTT. Protein: CASSLGTGVEKLFF.

The chain combines TRBV19 with TRBJ1-2, with no clear D. V lost 7 bases, J lost 7 bases, and 13 bases lay in between. The CDR3 extends over 12 amino acids. Per the germline V gene, CDR1 is LNHDA and CDR2 is SQIVND (reference sequence). This chain's CDR3 is CASNAGLGGYTF. CDR3 bases: TGTGCCAGTAACGCCGGACTAGGTGGCTACACCTTC.

V is TRBV27 and J is TRBJ1-1; D is unresolved. The CDR3 is 14 amino acids. The V gene's germline CDR1 is MNHEY and CDR2 SMNVEV (reference sequence). V dropped 3 bases and J dropped 4 bases, with 12 bases sitting between them. CDR3 DNA sequence: TGTGCCAGCAGTTTGGTCGACGACACCACTGAAGCTTTCTTT. Its translation: CASSLVDDTTEAFF.

The chain carries TRBV7-9 and TRBJ1-1; 8 bases match TRBD1. The CDR3 spans 15 residues. Germline lookup yields CDR1 SEHNR and CDR2 FQNEAQ (reference sequence). V lost 4 bases, J lost 5 bases, and 9 bases stayed unmatched. CDR3 DNA: TGTGCCAGCAGCTCCACGACAGGGGTAAAGACTGAAGCTTTCTTT. It codes for CASSSTTGVKTEAFF.

This chain uses TRBV9 with TRBJ2-1; weak D call: TRBD2 (5 bases). V lost 1 base, J lost 5 bases, and 7 bases lay in between. Germline-derived CDR1 and CDR2 are SGDLS and YYNGEE. The CDR3 extends over 13 amino acids. The CDR3 sequence is CASSVRRDNEQFF. The CDR3 DNA reads as TGTGCCAGCAGCGTAAGGCGGGACAATGAGCAGTTCTTC.